This TCR beta chain is drawn from a study of control samples from healthy donors and cancer patients. Sequencing was performed with immunoSEQ multiplex PCR; in TCRdb, only in-frame clones are kept and a portion is missing. Counted here are some 71,000 clones, 90% occurring once; the ten biggest clones make up more than 1%. This CDR3 contains 17 residues. Germline V CDR1 and CDR2: KGHSH, LQKENI. The germline V and J ends were trimmed by 0 bases and 0 bases, with 13 bases remaining between them. This receptor was obtained from a woman aged 45-60 years with colorectal cancer. The gene calls are TRBV18 and TRBJ2-3, with D unclear. The source material was PBMCs. This CDR3 is CASSPPLRATSTDTQYF. Here the CDR3 DNA reads TGTGCCAGCTCACCACCGTTACGGGCTACTAGCACAGATACGCAGTATTTT.